The entry below describes one T cell receptor (beta chain). CDR1 is SGHAT and CDR2 is FQNNGV in the germline V gene. CDR3 length: 16 amino acids. Trimming cost V 2 bases and J 8 bases; bases outside gene matches: 15. The data stem from a study of blood T cell repertoires in COVID-19. The wider study: Spain, Italy and the United States supplied samples that represented acute and convalescent COVID-19. Sources were T cells, B-cell-depleted T cells, or PBMCs; the material itself was cDNA or gDNA.

Original processing methods: Amplified reference gene primers provided the basis for estimating nucleated cell counts. Clones were read by immunoSEQ multiplex PCR, and TCRdb kept only the in-frame ones, dropping some. That table supplies the V and J calls and clone size; D and trimming were determined from the DNA. The sample holds over 55,000 clones; more than 75% are singletons and the top ten take 8% to 10%. The sequenced sample consisted of peripheral blood. The chain recombines TRBV11-2 with TRBJ2-7; the match to TRBD2 covers 7 bases. This sequence originates from a human donor in a cohort sampled during active COVID-19. The CDR3 DNA is TGTGCCAGCAGCTTAATCCCCACCGGGCAGGGAGGGAAGCAGTACTTC. Amino acid sequence: CASSLIPTGQGGKQYF.